The T cell receptor beta chain under discussion was sequenced for a study of CD8+CD57+ T cells in acquired aplastic anemia. Flow cytometry had shown expanded CD8+CD57+ cells in the patients chosen for sequencing. The CDR3 is 15 residues long. Germline V lookup: CDR1 KGHDR, CDR2 SFDVKD. The ends were cut back, 4 bases at V and 1 base at J, with 13 bases in the middle. Profiling of TCR beta VDJ combinations and CDR3 sequences used genomic DNA as template. TCRdb passed the reads through MiXCR, listing each CDR3 protein once. Of around 190,000 distinct CDR3 sequences in the sample, less than 50% were seen once.

The genes are TRBV24-1 and TRBJ2-7, with D possibly being TRBD2 (7 bases). The sample comprised sorted CD4+, CD8+, or CD8+CD57+ T cells (not recorded which) from PBMCs. This sequence originates from a human donor with aplastic anemia. The CDR3 protein is CATSEKGGLSYEQYF. The DNA for the CDR3 is TGTGCCACCAGTGAAAAGGGGGGACTATCCTACGAGCAGTACTTC.